These 25 T cell receptor beta chains came from one sample sequenced in a study of blood T cell repertoires in COVID-19. TCRdb keeps only in-frame clones here, not all; method: immunoSEQ multiplex PCR. Of about 240,000 clones in the sample, about 86% are singletons; the top ten hold 3% to 4%. Sequencing was done on a sample of PBMCs or T cells enriched from blood (not recorded which). The receptor set was obtained from a woman between 40 and 55 years old with acute COVID-19.

The genes are TRBV27 and TRBJ2-5; D possibly corresponds to TRBD2 (9 bases). The CDR3 is 18 residues long. CDR1 MNHEY and CDR2 SMNVEV come from the germline V gene (reference sequence). The V end was cut by 5 bases, the J end by 4 bases, with 26 bases between. CDR3 nucleotide sequence: TGTGCCAGCAGTCCGACAGGGGCGGGAGGGCCTAGGGGAGAGACCCAGTACTTC. Its translation: CASSPTGAGGPRGETQYF.

The chain uses TRBV10-3 and TRBJ2-1, with D possibly TRBD2 on 6 matching bases. V was pared by 6 bases and J by 9 bases, with 9 bases between. Per the germline V gene, CDR1 is ENHRY and CDR2 is SYGVKD. The CDR3 contains 11 residues. CDR3 protein: CAISPGVEQFF. Written as DNA, the CDR3 is TGTGCCATCAGCCCGGGAGTTGAGCAGTTCTTC.

This clone was picked up a small number of times. The chain couples TRBV10-1 to TRBJ2-7; no definite D call. Per the germline V gene, CDR1 is WNHNN and CDR2 is SYGVQD (reference sequence). V was cut by 0 bases and J by 2 bases, with 5 bases left in between. The CDR3 consists of 13 residues. The CDR3 DNA is TGCGCCAGCAGTGAGTCGGAGACCTACGAGCAGTACTTC. This translates into CASSESETYEQYF.

The chain couples TRBV19 to TRBJ2-1; 10 bases map to TRBD1. The V and J ends lost 5 bases and 0 bases, in that order; junction bases with no gene match: 4. Germline values: CDR1 LNHDA, CDR2 SQIVND (reference sequence). The CDR3 is 16 amino acids. CDR3: CASSPDRGLSYNEQFF. CDR3 nucleotides: TGTGCCAGTAGTCCCGACAGGGGGCTCTCCTACAATGAGCAGTTCTTC.

This clone was seen ten or more times. The sample holds other DNA sequences that translate to the same CDR3. This chain joins TRBV6-5 and TRBJ1-2; D call uncertain. The germline CDR1 and CDR2 sequences are MNHEY and SVGAGI. The CDR3 is 12 residues long. With 0 bases removed from V and 8 bases from J, the gap between germline ends came to 7 bases. The CDR3 loop reads CASSYSSGGYTF. CDR3 bases: TGTGCCAGCAGTTACTCTAGCGGCGGCTACACCTTC.

The V call is TRBV19, the J call TRBJ2-2, with a possible D match to TRBD2 (5 bases). Between the trimmed V and J ends, which lost 7 bases and 5 bases, there was a span of 14 bases. Germline V gene data show CDR1 as LNHDA and CDR2 as SQIVND (reference sequence). This CDR3 contains 14 residues. CDR3 nucleotides: TGTGCCAGTATTAGTAGCGTATATACCGGGGAGCTGTTTTTT. Translating gives CASISSVYTGELFF.

The chain combines TRBV24-1 with TRBJ2-2; 9 bases match TRBD1. The CDR3 has 15 amino acids. V lost 4 bases to trimming and J lost 4 bases; unmatched junction nucleotides: 3. Germline CDR1 reads KGHDR; CDR2 reads SFDVKD. The CDR3 DNA sequence: TGTGCCACCAGTGACTGGGACAGGGCCACCGGGGAGCTGTTTTTT. This translates into CATSDWDRATGELFF.

V is TRBV5-4 and J is TRBJ2-1; possibly TRBD2 for D (5 bases). V dropped 0 bases and J dropped 8 bases, with 15 bases sitting between them. Germline loops: CDR1 SGHNT, CDR2 YYREEE (reference sequence). CDR3 length: 15 residues. The CDR3, as DNA: TGTGCCAGCAGCTTGGCCGGGAACCCCGGGGATGAGCAGTTCTTC. Amino acid sequence: CASSLAGNPGDEQFF.

The CDR3 here is CASRSGVTGGAQHF. Here the CDR3 DNA reads TGTGCAAGTCGAAGTGGGGTGACCGGGGGGGCCCAGCATTTT. This rearrangement joins TRBV12-2 to TRBJ1-5. TRBV12-2 has pseudogene status. The CDR3 is made up of 14 amino acids.

About this clone: The sample holds other DNA sequences that translate to the same CDR3. This chain connects TRBV27 to TRBJ2-7, with TRBD2 matching over 13 bases. Germline CDR1 MNHEY, CDR2 SMNVEV (reference sequence). The J segment lost 4 bases and the V segment lost 5 bases, leaving 5 bases of the junction unmatched. The CDR3 totals 15 residues. The CDR3 region is CASSPRTSGSYEQYF. In DNA, the CDR3 is TGTGCCAGCAGTCCCCGGACTAGCGGGAGTTACGAGCAGTACTTC.

This clone came up once. The chain joins TRBV6-1 to TRBJ2-2; 10 bases map to TRBD2. This CDR3 contains 17 residues. V dropped 0 bases and J dropped 0; count of bases not matched to a gene: 1. Germline loops: CDR1 MNHNS, CDR2 SASEGT. The CDR3 reads CASSEALAGANTGELFF. As DNA, the CDR3 is TGTGCCAGCAGTGAAGCGCTAGCGGGAGCGAACACCGGGGAGCTGTTTTTT.

The chain couples TRBV25-1 to TRBJ2-7; TRBD2 matches 10 bases. With V trimmed by 4 bases and J by 0 bases, 3 bases remained unmatched. CDR1 is MGHDK, CDR2 SYGVNS, per germline. The CDR3 has 15 amino acids. CDR3 residues: CASSVGTSASYEQYF. In DNA, the CDR3 is TGTGCCAGCAGTGTAGGGACTAGCGCCTCCTACGAGCAGTACTTC.

This chain links TRBV6-6 with TRBJ2-3, with no clear D. CDR1 is MNHNY and CDR2 is SVGAGI in the germline V gene (reference sequence). The CDR3 covers 14 residues. V was trimmed by 4 bases and J by 0 bases, leaving 8 bases between them. The CDR3 protein is CASSFVTSTDTQYF. The CDR3 DNA follows: TGTGCCAGCAGTTTTGTCACTAGCACAGATACGCAGTATTTT.

The V and J genes are TRBV23-1 and TRBJ2-7; 8 bases map to TRBD1. TRBV23-1 is marked as an open reading frame, function uncertain. The CDR3 loop spans 18 amino acids. Germline trimming cut 0 bases from V and 3 bases from J; bases unmatched to any gene: 13. DNA for the CDR3: TGCGCCAGCAGTCAATCACGTGGGTCGGGACAGGAGATCTACGAGCAGTACTTC. Translation gives CASSQSRGSGQEIYEQYF.

The chain has TRBV3-1 (or the pseudogene TRBV3-2) and TRBJ1-2, with TRBD1 as a possible D gene (6 bases). V lost 2 bases and J lost 3, with 10 bases in between. Germline-derived CDR1 and CDR2 are LGHDT and YNNKEL (reference sequence). This CDR3 region has 14 residues. CDR3 DNA: TGTGCCAGCAGCCAAATTAACAGGGACTATGGCTACACCTTC. Translating gives CASSQINRDYGYTF.

V and J are TRBV7-9 and TRBJ2-1; 10 bases fit TRBD2. The CDR3 loop spans 16 amino acids. Germline CDR1 SEHNR, CDR2 FQNEAQ (reference sequence). Trimming removed 2 bases from V and 10 bases from J; junction bases left unmatched: 11. The DNA for the CDR3 is TGTGCCAGCAGCTTACCGCCTAGCGGGAGTAGGGGGGAGCAGTTCTTC. As protein: CASSLPPSGSRGEQFF.

The chain uses TRBV10-3 and TRBJ2-1; 9 nucleotides align to TRBD2. Germline values: CDR1 ENHRY, CDR2 SYGVKD. V was pared by 8 bases and J by 4 bases, with 6 bases of the junction left unmatched. There are 14 residues in the CDR3. The CDR3 spells CAIGRLAEYNEQFF. For the CDR3, the DNA is TGTGCCATCGGAAGACTAGCGGAATACAATGAGCAGTTCTTC.

The genes are TRBV19 and TRBJ1-2; the D is unclear. The ends were cut back, 3 bases at V and 7 bases at J, with 9 bases in the middle. The germline CDR1 and CDR2 sequences are LNHDA and SQIVND (reference sequence). This CDR3 has 12 residues. The CDR3 bases are TGTGCCAGTAGTATCGGAGGGTCTGGCTACACCTTC. It is translated as CASSIGGSGYTF.

The CDR3 loop reads CASSKVEVNNEKLFF. CDR3 nucleotide sequence: TGTGCCAGCAGCAAAGTGGAGGTTAATAATGAAAAACTGTTTTTT. The V call is TRBV21-1, the J call TRBJ1-4. TRBV21-1 is a known pseudogene. The CDR3 sequence is 15 residues long.

This chain joins TRBV30 and TRBJ2-2, with TRBD1 matching 11 bases. The CDR3 loop spans 13 amino acids. V trimming: 5 bases; J trimming: 7 bases; junction bases outside the gene matches: 3. Germline V gene data show CDR1 as GTSNPN and CDR2 as SVGIG (reference sequence). The CDR3 sequence: CAWGQGAFGELFF. DNA of the CDR3: TGTGCCTGGGGACAGGGGGCGTTCGGGGAGCTGTTTTTT.

This clone came up once. The rearrangement joins TRBV5-1 to TRBJ2-5, with D possibly being TRBD2 (5 bases). This CDR3 is built from 15 residues. Trimming removed 0 bases from V and 5 bases from J, with 14 bases in between. Germline-derived CDR1 and CDR2 are SGHRS and YFSETQ. The CDR3 is CASSLVGLKAETQYF. CDR3 sequence (DNA): TGCGCCAGCAGCTTGGTAGGACTCAAGGCGGAGACCCAGTACTTC.

The V call is TRBV4-1, the J call TRBJ2-7, with D possibly TRBD2 on 5 matching bases. This CDR3 region has 16 residues. The germline V gene has CDR1 MGHRA and CDR2 YSYEKL. Trimming removed 0 bases from V and 5 bases from J, with 17 bases in between. CDR3 protein: CASSQEVWRVKHEQYF. CDR3 nucleotides: TGCGCCAGCAGCCAAGAGGTTTGGCGGGTGAAACACGAGCAGTACTTC.

The chain has TRBV30 and TRBJ2-1; TRBD2 matches at 10 bases. V shed 3 bases, J shed 5 bases, and the junction held 1 base outside the gene matches. From germline, CDR1 is GTSNPN and CDR2 SVGIG (reference sequence). This CDR3 is 13 amino acids long. The CDR3 reads CAWRLAGHNEQFF. For the CDR3, the DNA is TGTGCCTGGAGACTAGCGGGACACAATGAGCAGTTCTTC.

The chain has TRBV7-8 and TRBJ2-1; 10 nucleotides line up with TRBD2. The CDR3 runs 17 residues. CDR1 SGHVS and CDR2 FQNEAQ come from the germline V gene. The V and J ends lost 3 bases and 8 bases, in that order; junction bases with no gene match: 13. The chain's CDR3 is CASSFWASGSSVDEQFF. As DNA, the CDR3 is TGTGCCAGCAGCTTTTGGGCTAGCGGGAGTAGTGTCGATGAGCAGTTCTTC.

This clone was detected ten times or more. V and J are TRBV11-2 and TRBJ2-7; D is unresolved. V dropped 5 bases and J dropped 0 bases, with 11 bases sitting between them. CDR1 SGHAT and CDR2 FQNNGV come from the germline V gene. The CDR3 has 14 amino acids. The CDR3 protein is CASSGQISSYEQYF. CDR3 nucleotides: TGTGCCAGCAGCGGTCAGATAAGCTCCTACGAGCAGTACTTC.